The clone carrying this TCR beta chain occurred once. The data belong to a study of OX40 agonist ivuxolimab in advanced cancers. Study-level information: Earlier treatment with anti-PD-1, anti-PD-L1 or anti-CTLA-4 was permitted, and about 40% had received some.

Germline V CDR1 and CDR2: SGDLS, YYNGEE. This CDR3 contains 14 residues. V lost 0 bases to trimming and J lost 5 bases, with 11 bases between them. TCRdb keeps only in-frame clones here, not all; method: immunoSEQ multiplex PCR. The repertoire holds tens of thousands of clones, with around 84% as singletons. The V gene is TRBV9, the J gene TRBJ1-1; D not resolved. The sequence derives from an adult with an advanced solid tumor such as melanoma, head and neck, liver or kidney cancer. This sample comprised CD4+ or CD8+ T cells sorted from blood, obtained in a trial of the OX40 agonist ivuxolimab. DNA for the CDR3: TGTGCCAGCAGCGTAGACCCCGTAAGTACTGAAGCTTTCTTT. Protein: CASSVDPVSTEAFF.